A single sample gave rise to the 18 T cell receptor beta chains below, sequenced in a study of blood T cells in healthy people across ages. The authors ran a second PCR of 7 to 11 cycles using a sample-barcoded 5' primer and a J-beta primer mix. TCRdb independently ran MiXCR on the 5' RACE reads; one entry per CDR3 protein. The profile shows approximately 1,700,000 distinct CDR3 sequences, about two fifths of them singletons. Sequenced sample: blood. The receptors here all came from a human donor in good health.

The chain carries TRBV12-3 or TRBV12-4 and TRBJ1-5; a weak D match, TRBD1 (5 bases). The CDR3 consists of 14 residues. V was clipped by 5 bases and J by 3 bases, with 11 bases between them. The CDR3 region has the DNA TGTGCCAGCAGTGCATTGGGGGACAATCAGCCCCAGCATTTT. It yields the protein CASSALGDNQPQHF.

The chain recombines TRBV6-5 with TRBJ2-7; tentatively, D is TRBD1 (6 bases). With 10 bases removed from V and 2 bases from J, the gap between germline ends came to 15 bases. This CDR3 has 13 residues. The germline V gene encodes CDR1 MNHEY and CDR2 SVGAGI. In DNA, the CDR3 is TGTGCCACCGGGACACTCGCACCCTACGAGCAGTACTTC. This encodes CATGTLAPYEQYF.

This clonotype was found a few times. The rearrangement uses TRBV27 and TRBJ2-5; no firm D call. Trimming cost V 1 base and J 2 bases, with 5 bases left between them. CDR1 and CDR2 from the germline V gene are MNHEY and SMNVEV (reference sequence). There are 13 residues in the CDR3. CDR3 residues: CASSLYRQETQYF. The CDR3 bases are TGTGCCAGCAGTTTATACAGACAAGAGACCCAGTACTTC.

This chain joins TRBV3-1 and TRBJ2-3; 8 bases align to TRBD2. Germline CDR1 reads LGHDT; CDR2 reads YNNKEL (reference sequence). J lost 5 bases, V lost 3 bases, and 10 bases had no gene match. The CDR3 contains 16 residues. DNA of the CDR3: TGTGCCAGCAGCCAGCGCCGGGGGGGCAGAGTAGATACGCAGTATTTT. Its translation: CASSQRRGGRVDTQYF.

J is TRBJ2-1 and V is TRBV11-1; TRBD2 agrees at 7 bases. The CDR3 totals 15 residues. Germline values: CDR1 SGHAT, CDR2 FQDESV (reference sequence). V shed 3 bases, J shed 10 bases, and the junction held 12 bases outside the gene matches. The CDR3 DNA reads as TGTGCCAGCAGCTTCGGACTAGTTGGGATGGGCGAGCAGTTCTTC. Encoded protein: CASSFGLVGMGEQFF.

This clonotype has ten or more counts. V usage is TRBV7-2 and J usage is TRBJ1-1; D is ambiguous. CDR1 and CDR2 (germline): SGHTA, FQGNSA. V dropped 6 bases and J dropped 1 base, with 3 bases sitting between them. The CDR3 length is 11 residues. The CDR3 DNA reads as TGTGCCAGCAGGGCGAACACTGAAGCTTTCTTT. It specifies CASRANTEAFF.

The J gene is TRBJ1-1, the V gene TRBV7-2; no clear D. Germline V gene lookup returns CDR1 SGHTA and CDR2 FQGNSA. The CDR3 spans 14 residues. With 4 bases removed from V and 10 bases from J, the gap between germline ends came to 19 bases. The CDR3, as DNA: TGTGCCAGCAGCTCCAGGATCAGACGGGTTGGAGCTTTCTTT. Protein: CASSSRIRRVGAFF.

The rearrangement joins TRBV6-5 to TRBJ2-1; 7 bases align to TRBD2. With V trimmed by 3 bases and J by 0 bases, 5 bases remained unmatched. From germline, CDR1 is MNHEY and CDR2 SVGAGI. The CDR3 is 16 amino acids. This CDR3 reads CASSYAGDGSYNEQFF. In DNA, the CDR3 is TGTGCCAGCAGTTATGCGGGGGATGGCTCCTACAATGAGCAGTTCTTC.

The rearrangement links TRBV9 to TRBJ2-7, with D perhaps TRBD1 or TRBD2 (5 bases each). V was shortened by 0 bases and J by 7 bases, with 14 bases between the two germline ends. The CDR3 totals 14 residues. The V gene's germline CDR1 is SGDLS and CDR2 YYNGEE. CDR3 loop: CASSVGEGRVEQYF. The CDR3 DNA reads as TGTGCCAGCAGCGTAGGAGAGGGGCGGGTAGAGCAGTACTTC.

DNA of the CDR3: TGCAGTGCTAGAGCGTCCTGGGAGACTGAAGCTTTCTTT. Amino acids: CSARASWETEAFF. V is TRBV20-1 and J is TRBJ1-1; D gene ambiguous. From germline, CDR1 is DFQATT and CDR2 SNEGSKA (reference sequence). This CDR3 is 13 amino acids long. The V gene lost 1 base and the J gene lost 5 bases, with 11 bases spanning the gap.

This clonotype came up a few times. The chain carries TRBV7-9 and TRBJ2-3, with TRBD2 matching over 12 bases. The CDR3 has 19 residues. Germline V gene data show CDR1 as SEHNR and CDR2 as FQNEAQ (reference sequence). J gave up 2 bases and V 3 bases, and 12 bases lay outside the gene matches. This chain's CDR3 is CASSLPLARLAGDTDTQYF. CDR3 DNA sequence: TGTGCCAGCAGCTTGCCCCTCGCCCGACTAGCGGGGGACACAGATACGCAGTATTTT.

This rearrangement joins TRBV9 to TRBJ1-5; 9 bases fit TRBD1. The CDR3 has 16 amino acids. After removal of 0 bases from V and 2 bases from J, the junction contained 3 bases not matched to a gene. From germline, CDR1 is SGDLS and CDR2 YYNGEE. CDR3 region: CASSVGTGVGNQPQHF. As DNA, the CDR3 is TGTGCCAGCAGCGTAGGGACAGGGGTAGGCAATCAGCCCCAGCATTTT.

The rearrangement joins TRBV6-2 or TRBV6-3 to TRBJ2-5; D is unclear. Germline CDR1 MNHEY, CDR2 SVGEGT. Trimming pared 2 bases from V and 2 bases from J, leaving 15 bases between. The CDR3 is 16 amino acids. The CDR3 sequence is CASSYVAAAQQETQYF. DNA for the CDR3: TGTGCCAGCAGTTACGTCGCGGCGGCCCAACAAGAGACCCAGTACTTC.

The chain recombines TRBV6-5 with TRBJ1-1; D unclear. V lost 6 bases and J 8 bases, leaving 13 bases between the germline ends. The CDR3 sequence is 12 residues long. From germline, CDR1 is MNHEY and CDR2 SVGAGI. In DNA, the CDR3 is TGTGCCAGCAGCCCCCGGGCCAGAGAAGCTTTCTTT. Its translation is CASSPRAREAFF.

This clonotype was seen only a few times. A junction end diverges from the germline sequence, so it may reflect a read error. The rearrangement joins TRBV29-1 to TRBJ1-1, with 9 bases fitting TRBD1. CDR1 is SQVTM and CDR2 is ANQGSEA in the germline V gene. This CDR3 is 14 amino acids long. CDR3 sequence: CSVGQGDMNTEAFF. Written as DNA, the CDR3 is TGCAGCGTTGGACAGGGGGACATGAATACTGAAGCTTTCTTT. The full variable domain, completed using reference TRBV29-1 and TRBJ1-1, is SAVISQKPSRDICQRGTSLTIQCQVDSQVTMMFWYRQQPGQSLTLIATANQGSEATYESGFVIDKFPISRPNLTFSTLTVSNMSPEDSSIYLCSVGQGDMNTEAFFGQGTRLTVV.

This clonotype was counted between two and nine times. This chain uses TRBV7-6 with TRBJ1-1; 7 nucleotides agree with TRBD1. The germline gives CDR1 SGHVS, CDR2 FNYEAQ. The CDR3 sequence is 14 residues long. V shed 2 bases, J shed 8 bases, and the junction held 8 bases outside the gene matches. CDR3 loop: CASSLLRDSTEAFF. CDR3 sequence (DNA): TGTGCCAGCAGCTTATTGCGGGACAGCACCGAAGCTTTCTTT.

The rearrangement joins TRBV20-1 to TRBJ2-4; possibly TRBD1 or TRBD2 for D (5 bases each). The CDR3 is made up of 14 amino acids. The V gene lost 1 base and the J gene lost 4 bases, with 11 bases spanning the gap. The germline CDR1 and CDR2 sequences are DFQATT and SNEGSKA (reference sequence). The CDR3 reads CSARGRDEKNIQYF. CDR3 coding DNA: TGCAGTGCTAGAGGAAGGGACGAGAAAAACATTCAGTACTTC.

This rearrangement joins TRBV30 to TRBJ2-2, with 7 nucleotides matching TRBD2. Germline V CDR1 and CDR2: GTSNPN, SVGIG (reference sequence). Trimming took 4 bases from V and 7 from J; bases not matched to a gene: 12. The CDR3 spans 15 residues. CDR3 residues: CAWIPFAGVNGELFF. CDR3 coding DNA: TGTGCCTGGATCCCGTTTGCGGGAGTCAACGGGGAGCTGTTTTTT.